This TCR beta chain was observed in a study of T cells in Graves' hyperthyroidism and ophthalmopathy. Study findings and constraints: With a median lead of approximately 6.4 months before onset, the model predicted ophthalmopathy. Most expanded thyroid clonotypes above 0.001 recurred in blood.

The table lists this clonotype with many counts. The antigen remains unidentified. RNA transcripts yielded amplified TCR beta CDR3 regions. An initial round of RT-PCR targeting the TCR CDR3 relied on the HTBI primer set. MiXCR, run by TCRdb on the multiplex PCR reads, gives a single entry per CDR3 protein. The profile covers approximately 520,000 distinct CDR3 sequences, with roughly a quarter appearing a single time and about 11% taken by the ten largest. The germline V gene encodes CDR1 MDHEN and CDR2 SYDVKM. Trimming removed 7 bases from V and 4 bases from J; junction bases left unmatched: 11. The CDR3 runs to 16 residues. Each diagnosis drew on symptoms, thyroxine, TRAb, thyroid ultrasound and orbital computed tomography findings. Extraction of PBMCs used 8.5 to 10 ml of fresh peripheral blood.

Material: blood. V is TRBV28 and J is TRBJ2-5, with 11 bases aligning to TRBD2. The sequence derives from a woman in her twenties or thirties with Graves' ophthalmopathy. The DNA of the CDR3 is TGTGCCAGCACTTCGGCTAGCGGGGGGAGCCGAGAGACCCAGTACTTC. Encoded protein: CASTSASGGSRETQYF.